This is a list of T cell receptor beta chains from one sample in a study of T cells in Graves' hyperthyroidism and ophthalmopathy. TCRdb re-called the multiplex PCR reads with MiXCR, one entry per CDR3 protein. The table shows 300,000 to 500,000 distinct CDR3 sequences, with around 15% occurring only once. What was sequenced was blood. The receptor source for this set is a man in his fifties or sixties with Graves' ophthalmopathy. Both conserved end residues are part of each CDR3. A D gene is named only where the DNA matches it firmly.

j_call,d_call,v_call,cdr3_aa
TRBJ2-7,.,TRBV29-1,CSVEDRGNEQYF
TRBJ2-3,.,TRBV18,CASSPPQPSDTQYF
TRBJ1-2,TRBD1,TRBV2,CASSRDRGRRGYGYTF
TRBJ2-1,TRBD2,TRBV7-8,CASSLGGLAGEFF
TRBJ1-1,.,TRBV27,CASLPDSGTAFF
TRBJ2-7,.,TRBV12-3/TRBV12-4,CASSPYPGSSTYEQYF
TRBJ1-4,.,TRBV7-9,CASSRDPGTNEKLFF
TRBJ2-1,.,TRBV12-3/TRBV12-4,CASSRGQEQFF
TRBJ2-2,TRBD2,TRBV6-7,CASNQIQREGLADLRAGELFF
TRBJ2-7,TRBD1,TRBV12-3/TRBV12-4,CASSLRQGGEQYF
TRBJ2-7,TRBD2,TRBV28,CASSALLAGVLEQYF
TRBJ1-3,TRBD1,TRBV9,CASSGTGDSGNTIYF
TRBJ1-1,.,TRBV12-3/TRBV12-4,CASSPLYTEAFF
TRBJ2-1,.,TRBV6-1,CASSRDRNPGGEQFF
TRBJ2-1,TRBD2,TRBV18,CASSPASGSGYNEQFF
TRBJ2-3,.,TRBV7-9,CASSFSAGRGTDTQYF
TRBJ1-3,.,TRBV5-1,CASSSGPGTGNTIYF
TRBJ1-3,.,TRBV27,CASSLQGGSGNTIYF
TRBJ2-1,.,TRBV5-8,CASSLGTVSSYNEQFF
TRBJ1-2,TRBD1,TRBV10-3,CAIRDRDRALYGYTF
TRBJ2-7,.,TRBV28,CASRNTGTYEQYF
TRBJ2-5,TRBD2,TRBV11-2,CASSLAAGLTQYF
TRBJ1-4,.,TRBV2,CASSESFRGRGEKLFF
TRBJ2-2,TRBD2,TRBV4-1,CASSLSPSREGPTGELFF
TRBJ2-7,.,TRBV30,CAWNQKGIWEQYF